This TCR beta chain was identified during a study of technical replicates of blood from a handful of donors. Measured with immunoSEQ multiplex PCR; TCRdb has only the in-frame clones, and not every one. The sample consists of 95,000 to 100,000 clones, nearly 96% of them appearing once. V gave up 4 bases and J gave up 2 bases; unmatched junction bases: 2. Germline CDR1 SGHNT, CDR2 YENEEA. There are 14 residues in the CDR3. V usage is TRBV11-3 and J usage is TRBJ2-3; 8 positions agree with TRBD1. This sequence originates from a human donor in good health. Sequencing input: T cells isolated from PBMCs. For the CDR3, the DNA is TGTGCCAGCAGCTGGACAGGGTACACAGATACGCAGTATTTT. It yields the protein CASSWTGYTDTQYF.